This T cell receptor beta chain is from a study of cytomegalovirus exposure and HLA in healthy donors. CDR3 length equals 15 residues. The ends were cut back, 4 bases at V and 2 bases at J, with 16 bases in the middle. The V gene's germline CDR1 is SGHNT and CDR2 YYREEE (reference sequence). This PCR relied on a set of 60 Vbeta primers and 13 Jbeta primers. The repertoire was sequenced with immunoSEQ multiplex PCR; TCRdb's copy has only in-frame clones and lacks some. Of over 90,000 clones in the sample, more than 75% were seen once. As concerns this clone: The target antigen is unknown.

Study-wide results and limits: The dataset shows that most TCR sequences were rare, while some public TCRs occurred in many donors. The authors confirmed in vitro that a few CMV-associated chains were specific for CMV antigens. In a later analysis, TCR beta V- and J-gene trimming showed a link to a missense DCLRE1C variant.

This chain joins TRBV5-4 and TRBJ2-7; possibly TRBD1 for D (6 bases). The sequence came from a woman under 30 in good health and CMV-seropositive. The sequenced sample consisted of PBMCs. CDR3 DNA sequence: TGTGCCAGCAGCGAGTCCAGGGGATTGGCCTACGAGCAGTACTTC. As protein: CASSESRGLAYEQYF. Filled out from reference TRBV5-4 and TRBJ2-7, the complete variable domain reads ETGVTQSPTHLIKTRGQQVTLRCSSQSGHNTVSWYQQALGQGPQFIFQYYREEENGRGNFPPRFSGLQFPNYSSELNVNALELDDSALYLCASSESRGLAYEQYFGPGTRLTVT.